A selection of T cell receptor beta chains follows, all from one sample in a study of blood T cell repertoires in COVID-19. Clones were sequenced by immunoSEQ multiplex PCR, and TCRdb holds only the in-frame ones, with some missing. The sample has some 240,000 clones; about 79% are singletons. Sequenced: peripheral blood. The source is a woman aged 80 or over with acute or convalescent COVID-19. Both conserved end residues are part of each CDR3. Each record gives: CDR3 protein, CDR3 DNA, clone size, J gene, D gene, V gene. The D gene is left open where the match is weak. Some rows have no size entry. The others give once, few or many, or a class for an expanded clone.

CDR3 protein: CASSLQGQRRSEQYF; CDR3 DNA: TGTGCCAGTAGTCTACAGGGACAGCGGCGTAGCGAGCAGTACTTC; clone size: -; J gene: TRBJ2-7; D gene: TRBD1; V gene: TRBV19
CDR3 protein: CASSDPGAAFF; CDR3 DNA: TGCGCCAGCAGTGACCCTGGGGCGGCTTTCTTT; clone size: once; J gene: TRBJ1-1; D gene: -; V gene: TRBV10-2
CDR3 protein: CASSEGEGLSYGYTF; CDR3 DNA: TGTGCCAGCAGCGAAGGGGAGGGTCTCAGTTATGGCTACACCTTC; clone size: -; J gene: TRBJ1-2; D gene: -; V gene: TRBV4-2
CDR3 protein: CASSQSLTGVNTGELFF; CDR3 DNA: TGTGCCAGCAGCCAAAGTTTGACAGGGGTAAACACCGGGGAGCTGTTTTTT; clone size: -; J gene: TRBJ2-2; D gene: TRBD1; V gene: TRBV7-3
CDR3 protein: CASSIAFRGGAPDTQYF; CDR3 DNA: TGTGCCAGTAGTATAGCGTTCCGCGGGGGGGCCCCAGATACGCAGTATTTT; clone size: few; J gene: TRBJ2-3; D gene: TRBD2; V gene: TRBV19
CDR3 protein: CASRPGLLNTEAFF; CDR3 DNA: TGTGCCAGCAGACCGGGACTCCTGAACACTGAAGCTTTCTTT; clone size: -; J gene: TRBJ1-1; D gene: -; V gene: TRBV11-2
CDR3 protein: CASSYSYGAGEQYF; CDR3 DNA: TGTGCCAGCAGTTACTCGTACGGAGCGGGCGAGCAGTACTTC; clone size: -; J gene: TRBJ2-7; D gene: -; V gene: TRBV6-5
CDR3 protein: CASSLEGAESPLHF; CDR3 DNA: TGTGCCAGCAGCTTAGAGGGGGCAGAGTCACCCCTCCACTTT; clone size: once; J gene: TRBJ1-6; D gene: TRBD1; V gene: TRBV7-8
CDR3 protein: CASSLGQGLGNTIYF; CDR3 DNA: TGTGCCAGCAGTTTAGGTCAGGGGCTTGGAAACACCATATATTTT; clone size: -; J gene: TRBJ1-3; D gene: -; V gene: TRBV28
CDR3 protein: CATSDAGTGATGELFF; CDR3 DNA: TGTGCCACCAGTGACGCCGGGACAGGGGCCACCGGGGAGCTGTTTTTT; clone size: -; J gene: TRBJ2-2; D gene: TRBD1; V gene: TRBV24-1
CDR3 protein: CASSLGPGENTEAFF; CDR3 DNA: TGTGCCAGCAGCTTGGGTCCAGGGGAGAACACTGAAGCTTTCTTT; clone size: -; J gene: TRBJ1-1; D gene: -; V gene: TRBV5-4
CDR3 protein: CASSQPREDLYEQYF; CDR3 DNA: TGCGCCAGCAGCCAGCCGCGGGAGGATCTCTACGAGCAGTACTTC; clone size: once; J gene: TRBJ2-7; D gene: TRBD2; V gene: TRBV4-1
CDR3 protein: CSVEPDRGTDEQYF; CDR3 DNA: TGCAGCGTTGAGCCGGACAGAGGGACGGACGAGCAGTACTTC; clone size: -; J gene: TRBJ2-7; D gene: -; V gene: TRBV29-1
CDR3 protein: CASSPFDRGYEQYF; CDR3 DNA: TGTGCCAGCTCACCTTTCGACAGGGGCTACGAGCAGTACTTC; clone size: -; J gene: TRBJ2-7; D gene: TRBD1; V gene: TRBV18
CDR3 protein: CASSQAGQGGNTIYF; CDR3 DNA: TGTGCCAGCAGCCAGGCGGGACAGGGTGGAAACACCATATATTTT; clone size: -; J gene: TRBJ1-3; D gene: TRBD1; V gene: TRBV7-9
CDR3 protein: CASSHHGGGAQETQYF; CDR3 DNA: TGTGCCAGCAGCCATCACGGCGGGGGGGCCCAAGAGACCCAGTACTTC; clone size: -; J gene: TRBJ2-5; D gene: TRBD2; V gene: TRBV14
CDR3 protein: CASSMGGRETQYF; CDR3 DNA: TGTGCCAGCAGCATGGGGGGCCGAGAGACCCAGTACTTC; clone size: -; J gene: TRBJ2-5; D gene: -; V gene: TRBV5-4
CDR3 protein: CASSSNSYEQYF; CDR3 DNA: TGCGCCAGCAGCTCCAACTCCTACGAGCAGTACTTC; clone size: -; J gene: TRBJ2-7; D gene: -; V gene: TRBV5-1
CDR3 protein: CASSIDRPGQRRTEQYF; CDR3 DNA: TGTGCCAGTAGTATAGATCGCCCCGGCCAGAGGAGGACCGAGCAGTACTTC; clone size: -; J gene: TRBJ2-7; D gene: -; V gene: TRBV19
CDR3 protein: CASSLNGGVGEQFF; CDR3 DNA: TGTGCCAGCAGTTTAAACGGGGGGGTTGGTGAGCAGTTCTTC; clone size: -; J gene: TRBJ2-1; D gene: TRBD2; V gene: TRBV27
CDR3 protein: CASSRGTSSYEQYF; CDR3 DNA: TGTGCCAGTAGCCGTGGGACTTCCTCCTACGAGCAGTACTTC; clone size: -; J gene: TRBJ2-7; D gene: -; V gene: TRBV19
CDR3 protein: CASSPVDSTYGYTF; CDR3 DNA: TGTGCCAGCTCACCGGTTGACAGTACATATGGCTACACCTTC; clone size: few; J gene: TRBJ1-2; D gene: -; V gene: TRBV18
CDR3 protein: CASRTGGDYGYTF; CDR3 DNA: TGTGCCAGCAGGACAGGGGGCGACTATGGCTACACCTTC; clone size: -; J gene: TRBJ1-2; D gene: TRBD1; V gene: TRBV28
CDR3 protein: CASSAGVRNTGELFF; CDR3 DNA: TGTGCCAGCAGCGCAGGGGTACGGAACACCGGGGAGCTGTTTTTT; clone size: -; J gene: TRBJ2-2; D gene: -; V gene: TRBV9
CDR3 protein: CASSSSGGRNEQFF; CDR3 DNA: TGCGCCAGCAGCTCTAGCGGGGGGAGGAATGAGCAGTTCTTC; clone size: -; J gene: TRBJ2-1; D gene: TRBD2; V gene: TRBV5-1
CDR3 protein: CASSLEGRQGAREAFF; CDR3 DNA: TGTGCCAGCAGTTTAGAGGGCCGACAGGGAGCACGCGAAGCTTTCTTT; clone size: -; J gene: TRBJ1-1; D gene: TRBD1; V gene: TRBV28
CDR3 protein: CASSLGQGDEQYF; CDR3 DNA: TGTGCCAGCAGTTTGGGACAGGGAGACGAGCAGTACTTC; clone size: -; J gene: TRBJ2-7; D gene: TRBD1; V gene: TRBV28
CDR3 protein: CAISESETGVNTGELFF; CDR3 DNA: TGTGCCATCAGTGAGTCGGAGACAGGAGTGAACACCGGGGAGCTGTTTTTT; clone size: many; J gene: TRBJ2-2; D gene: -; V gene: TRBV10-3
CDR3 protein: CASSRRGQAIYGYTF; CDR3 DNA: TGTGCCAGCAGCAGACGGGGACAGGCCATCTATGGCTACACCTTC; clone size: -; J gene: TRBJ1-2; D gene: TRBD1; V gene: TRBV3-1/TRBV3-2
CDR3 protein: CASSQVSPGGHYGYTF; CDR3 DNA: TGTGCCAGCAGCCAAGTATCGCCAGGGGGCCACTATGGCTACACCTTC; clone size: -; J gene: TRBJ1-2; D gene: TRBD1; V gene: TRBV3-1/TRBV3-2
CDR3 protein: CASSRTGPSYEQYF; CDR3 DNA: TGTGCCAGCTCTAGGACAGGACCCTCCTACGAGCAGTACTTC; clone size: -; J gene: TRBJ2-7; D gene: TRBD1; V gene: TRBV18
CDR3 protein: CASSLGTRGNNEQFF; CDR3 DNA: TGCGCCAGCAGCTTGGGGACTAGAGGAAACAATGAGCAGTTCTTC; clone size: -; J gene: TRBJ2-1; D gene: TRBD2; V gene: TRBV5-1
CDR3 protein: CASSRGLATYEQYF; CDR3 DNA: TGTGCCAGCAGCCGAGGACTAGCAACCTACGAGCAGTACTTC; clone size: -; J gene: TRBJ2-7; D gene: TRBD2; V gene: TRBV14
CDR3 protein: CASSSRTRFPEAFF; CDR3 DNA: TGTGCCAGCAGCTCCAGGACACGCTTCCCTGAAGCTTTCTTT; clone size: -; J gene: TRBJ1-1; D gene: -; V gene: TRBV9
CDR3 protein: CASGTGATGELFF; CDR3 DNA: TGTGCCAGTGGGACAGGGGCCACCGGGGAGCTGTTTTTT; clone size: -; J gene: TRBJ2-2; D gene: TRBD1; V gene: TRBV19
CDR3 protein: CASRLAGRYQETQYF; CDR3 DNA: TGTGCCAGCAGGCTAGCGGGGAGATACCAAGAGACCCAGTACTTC; clone size: -; J gene: TRBJ2-5; D gene: TRBD2; V gene: TRBV2
CDR3 protein: CASSVGLAGGQETQYF; CDR3 DNA: TGTGCCAGCAGCGTAGGACTAGCGGGGGGCCAAGAGACCCAGTACTTC; clone size: -; J gene: TRBJ2-5; D gene: TRBD2; V gene: TRBV9
CDR3 protein: CAWRGTGTEQYF; CDR3 DNA: TGTGCCTGGAGAGGGACAGGAACCGAGCAGTACTTC; clone size: -; J gene: TRBJ2-7; D gene: TRBD1; V gene: TRBV30
CDR3 protein: CASSLAPGQGAAEAFF; CDR3 DNA: TGCGCCAGCAGCTTGGCCCCCGGACAGGGGGCGGCTGAAGCTTTCTTT; clone size: -; J gene: TRBJ1-1; D gene: TRBD1; V gene: TRBV5-1
CDR3 protein: CASSSKGGNSGNTIYF; CDR3 DNA: TGTGCCAGCAGCTCAAAGGGGGGGAACTCTGGAAACACCATATATTTT; clone size: -; J gene: TRBJ1-3; D gene: -; V gene: TRBV3-1/TRBV3-2
CDR3 protein: CASSQAATGTSGGTAYEQYF; CDR3 DNA: TGTGCCAGCAGCCAAGCCGCCACCGGGACTAGCGGGGGGACCGCCTACGAGCAGTACTTC; clone size: -; J gene: TRBJ2-7; D gene: TRBD2; V gene: TRBV4-2
CDR3 protein: CASTEHLNTEAFF; CDR3 DNA: TGCGCCAGCACCGAACATCTGAACACTGAAGCTTTCTTT; clone size: -; J gene: TRBJ1-1; D gene: -; V gene: TRBV10-1